The present T cell receptor (beta chain) was sequenced within a study of blood T cell repertoires in COVID-19. About the research overall: From the United States, Italy and Spain came samples of acute and convalescent COVID-19. T cells, B-cell-depleted T cells, or PBMCs provided the cDNA or gDNA that served as material.

This CDR3 is 14 amino acids long. Trimming pared 7 bases from V and 5 bases from J, leaving 17 bases between. Germline assignment: CDR1 ENHRY and CDR2 SYGVKD. Study processing details: Reference gene primers were amplified, and this amplification served to estimate nucleated cell counts. Measured with immunoSEQ multiplex PCR; TCRdb has only the in-frame clones, and not every one. Clone size and the V and J calls come from that table; the DNA yielded D and trimming. This sample has around 250,000 clones, with about 86% found just once. The J gene is TRBJ1-1, the V gene TRBV10-3; maybe TRBD1 (6 bases). Sequencing used peripheral blood. This TCR derives from a man aged 18 to 30 with active or convalescent COVID-19. Written as DNA, the CDR3 is TGTGCCATCAATTTACAGGGTATCGGGACTGAAGCTTTCTTT. Protein product: CAINLQGIGTEAFF.